The following is a T cell receptor beta chain sequence with its context. The target of this receptor is not known. No base-level quality is on record; no much larger clone is a single base apart. For this chain, trimming is 6 bases at the V end and 7 bases at the J end, and the number of junction bases without a gene match is 9. For CDR1 and CDR2, the germline V gene lists WSHSY and SAAADI. From the cysteine through the phenylalanine, the CDR3 covers 14 amino acids. Only the CDR3 DNA is retained, 42 bases long and in frame from the first base. This specimen belongs to a study of memory B cells and T cells in multiple sclerosis (dated by TCRdb to between 2018 and 2020). For the wider study: The study compared TCR beta repertoires of autoproliferating peripheral T cells with brain lesion-infiltrating T cells in multiple sclerosis patients. Two multiple sclerosis patients were included in the TCR sequencing because brain lesions obtained at autopsy or brain-infiltrating cells obtained from biopsy were available for them.

The immunoSEQ Platform was used to amplify TCRbeta CDR3 regions from extracted genomic DNA. The immunoSEQ assay combined multiplex PCR with high-throughput sequencing and a vendor bioinformatics pipeline. The original pipeline was this. Non-productive sequences and CDR3s shorter than 4 amino acids were excluded, and clonotype frequencies were recalculated for each sample. In immunoSEQ Analyzer 2.0, a clonotype counted as shared when the CDR3 amino acid, V gene and J gene sequences were identical. To normalize repertoire overlap, the number of shared clonotypes was divided by the product of the two clone-set sizes and multiplied by 1000 to give arbitrary units. The source is immuneACCESS, and TCRdb retained only in-frame sequences with V and J called. Part of the clones is not carried over; for the studies checked, unresolved V genes explain less than half of this, and the remainder is unexplained. From that table come the V and J calls and clone size; the DNA was used to work out D and trimming. In this sample the table shows approximately 32,000 clones, roughly 86% of which occur a single time. Of the sample, approximately 2.6% is held by the ten largest clones.

Autoproliferating (CFSEdim) and non-proliferating (CFSEhi) T cell fractions were sequenced separately after stimulus-free culture of CFSE-labeled PBMCs. A total of 5x10^7 CFSE-labeled PBMCs were cultured for approximately seven days without stimulus, and replicate wells were then pooled. Labeling of PBMCs used approximately 0.5 uM CFSE, and the cells were then grown in serum-free AIM-V medium with no exogenous stimuli added. PBMCs were isolated by Ficoll density gradient centrifugation and cryopreserved before use. Using a FACSAria III, live 7-AAD-negative cells were sorted, then washed with PBS and stored frozen at -80 degrees C as dry pellets. Beyond this particular receptor, the publication reports: Clone-set sizes varied between compartments, which affected the numbers of shared clonotypes and made normalization necessary.

The sample was PBMCs from blood kept in culture. The rearranged segments are TRBV10-2 and TRBJ1-1, with 9 junctional bases fitting TRBD1. This clonotype was sampled from a human donor with multiple sclerosis. In nucleotides, the sequence is TGCGCCAGCAGCAGGGACAGGGAGATTGGTGAAGCTTTCTTT. It translates as CASSRDREIGEAFF.